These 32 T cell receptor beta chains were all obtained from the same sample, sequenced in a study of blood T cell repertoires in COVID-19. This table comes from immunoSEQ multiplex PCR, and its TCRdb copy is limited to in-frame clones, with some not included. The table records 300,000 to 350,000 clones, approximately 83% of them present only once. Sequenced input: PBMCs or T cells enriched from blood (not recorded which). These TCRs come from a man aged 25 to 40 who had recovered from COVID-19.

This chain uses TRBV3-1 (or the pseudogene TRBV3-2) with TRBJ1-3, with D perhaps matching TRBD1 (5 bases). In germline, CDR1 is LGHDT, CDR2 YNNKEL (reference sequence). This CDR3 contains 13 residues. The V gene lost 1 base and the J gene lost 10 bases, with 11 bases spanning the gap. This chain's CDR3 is CASSQGGGSTIYF. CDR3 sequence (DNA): TGTGCCAGCAGCCAAGGGGGGGGTAGTACCATATATTTT.

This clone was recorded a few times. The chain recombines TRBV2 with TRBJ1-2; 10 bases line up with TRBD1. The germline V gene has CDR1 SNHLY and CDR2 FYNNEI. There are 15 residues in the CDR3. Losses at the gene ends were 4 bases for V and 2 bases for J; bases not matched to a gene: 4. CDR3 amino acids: CASSVDRGRNYGYTF. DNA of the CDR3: TGTGCCAGCAGTGTAGACAGGGGGCGAAACTATGGCTACACCTTC.

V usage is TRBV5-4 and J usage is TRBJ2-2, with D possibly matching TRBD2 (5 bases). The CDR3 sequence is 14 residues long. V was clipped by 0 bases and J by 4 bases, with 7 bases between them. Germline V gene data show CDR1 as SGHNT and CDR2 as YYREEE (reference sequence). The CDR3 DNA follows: TGTGCCAGCAGCTTGGGGACTGCCACCGGGGAGCTGTTTTTT. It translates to CASSLGTATGELFF.

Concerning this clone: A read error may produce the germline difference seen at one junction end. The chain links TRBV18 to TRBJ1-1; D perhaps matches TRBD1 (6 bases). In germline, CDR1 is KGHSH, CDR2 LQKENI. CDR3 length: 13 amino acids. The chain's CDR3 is CASSQGMKTEAFF. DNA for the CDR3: TGTGCCAGCTCGCAGGGGATGAAAACTGAAGCTTTCTTT.

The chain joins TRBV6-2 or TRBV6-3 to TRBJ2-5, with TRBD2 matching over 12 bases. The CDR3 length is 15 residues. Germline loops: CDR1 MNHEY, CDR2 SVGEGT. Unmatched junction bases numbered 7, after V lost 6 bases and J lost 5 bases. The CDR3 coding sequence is TGTGCCAGCAGCCTGGCTAGCGGGGGGGCCGAGACCCAGTACTTC. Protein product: CASSLASGGAETQYF.

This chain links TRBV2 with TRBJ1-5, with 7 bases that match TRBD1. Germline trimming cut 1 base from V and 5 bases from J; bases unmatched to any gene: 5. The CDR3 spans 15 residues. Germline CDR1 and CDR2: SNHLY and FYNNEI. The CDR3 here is CASSEEGGNDQPQHF. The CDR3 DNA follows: TGTGCCAGCAGTGAAGAAGGGGGCAACGATCAGCCCCAGCATTTT. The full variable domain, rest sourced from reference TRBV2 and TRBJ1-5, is EPEVTQTPSHQVTQMGQEVILRCVPISNHLYFYWYRQILGQKVEFLVSFYNNEISEKSEIFDDQFSVERPDGSNFTLKIRSTKLEDSAMYFCASSEEGGNDQPQHFGDGTRLSIL.

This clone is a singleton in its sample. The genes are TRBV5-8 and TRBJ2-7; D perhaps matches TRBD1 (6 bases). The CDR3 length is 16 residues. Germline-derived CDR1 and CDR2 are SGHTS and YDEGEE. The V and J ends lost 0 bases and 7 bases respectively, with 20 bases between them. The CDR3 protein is CASSLDSGRGVWEQYF. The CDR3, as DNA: TGTGCCAGCAGCTTGGATTCGGGCAGGGGAGTTTGGGAGCAGTACTTC.

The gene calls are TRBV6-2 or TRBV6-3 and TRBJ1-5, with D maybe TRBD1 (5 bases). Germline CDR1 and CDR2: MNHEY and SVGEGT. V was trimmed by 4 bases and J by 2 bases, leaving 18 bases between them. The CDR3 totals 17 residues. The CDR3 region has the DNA TGTGCCAGCAGTTTTCCTCAGGGAGGAGGGGGCAATCAGCCCCAGCATTTT. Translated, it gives CASSFPQGGGGNQPQHF.

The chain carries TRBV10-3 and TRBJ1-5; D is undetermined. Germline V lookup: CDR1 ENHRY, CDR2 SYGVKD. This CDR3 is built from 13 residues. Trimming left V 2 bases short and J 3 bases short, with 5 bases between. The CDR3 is CAISEGSNQPQHF. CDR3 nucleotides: TGTGCCATCAGTGAGGGCTCCAATCAGCCCCAGCATTTT.

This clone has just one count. Here the CDR3 DNA reads TGCGCCAGCAGCCCGGGGACAGGGGAAACAGATACGCAGTATTTT. Translated: CASSPGTGETDTQYF. The chain has TRBV5-1 and TRBJ2-3, with 10 bases that match TRBD1. This CDR3 comprises 15 residues. The germline V gene has CDR1 SGHRS and CDR2 YFSETQ. V was clipped by 4 bases and J by 3 bases; unmatched bases: 5.

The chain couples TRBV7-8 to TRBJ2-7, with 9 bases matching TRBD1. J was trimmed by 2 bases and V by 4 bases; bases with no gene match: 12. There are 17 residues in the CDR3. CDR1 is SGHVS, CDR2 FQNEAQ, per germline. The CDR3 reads CASSWRGPGQGTYEQYF. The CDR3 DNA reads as TGTGCCAGCAGCTGGAGAGGACCGGGACAGGGTACCTACGAGCAGTACTTC.

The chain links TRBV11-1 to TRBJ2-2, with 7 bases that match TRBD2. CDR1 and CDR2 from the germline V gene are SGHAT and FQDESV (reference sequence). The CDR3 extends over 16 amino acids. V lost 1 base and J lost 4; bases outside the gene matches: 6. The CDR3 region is CASSLGKRGLTGELFF. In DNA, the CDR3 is TGTGCCAGCAGCTTAGGGAAGCGGGGACTCACCGGGGAGCTGTTTTTT.

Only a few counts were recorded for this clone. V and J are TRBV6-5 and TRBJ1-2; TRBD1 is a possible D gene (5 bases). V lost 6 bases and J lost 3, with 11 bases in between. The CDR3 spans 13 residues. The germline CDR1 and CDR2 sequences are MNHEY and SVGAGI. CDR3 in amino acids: CASRQGSYYGYTF. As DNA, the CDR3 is TGTGCCAGCAGGCAGGGAAGCTACTATGGCTACACCTTC.

Here the CDR3 DNA reads TGCAGTGTAGCCTACGAGCAGTACTTC. It yields the protein CSVAYEQYF. The V call is TRBV20-1, the J call TRBJ2-7; no clear D gene. The germline V gene encodes CDR1 DFQATT and CDR2 SNEGSKA (reference sequence). The CDR3 is 9 residues long. V was clipped by 7 bases and J by 2 bases, with 3 bases between them.

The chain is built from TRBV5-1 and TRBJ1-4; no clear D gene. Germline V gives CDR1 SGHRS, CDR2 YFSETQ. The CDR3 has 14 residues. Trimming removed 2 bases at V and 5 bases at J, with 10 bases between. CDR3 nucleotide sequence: TGCGCCAGCAGCTTATCCGAGAGGAATGAAAAACTGTTTTTT. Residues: CASSLSERNEKLFF.

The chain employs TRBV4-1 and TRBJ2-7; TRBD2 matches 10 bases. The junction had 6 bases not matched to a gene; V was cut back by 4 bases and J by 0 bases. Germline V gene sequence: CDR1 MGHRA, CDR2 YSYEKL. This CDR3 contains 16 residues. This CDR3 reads CASSPTASGGSYEQYF. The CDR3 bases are TGCGCCAGCAGCCCCACCGCTAGCGGGGGCTCCTACGAGCAGTACTTC.

DNA for the CDR3: TGTGCCATCAGTATCACAGGGAGATACACTGAAGCTTTCTTT. Translating it yields CAISITGRYTEAFF. The chain couples TRBV10-3 to TRBJ1-1; D may be TRBD1 (6 bases). Germline V lookup: CDR1 ENHRY, CDR2 SYGVKD. Trimming pared 5 bases from V and 3 bases from J, leaving 13 bases between. This CDR3 comprises 14 residues.

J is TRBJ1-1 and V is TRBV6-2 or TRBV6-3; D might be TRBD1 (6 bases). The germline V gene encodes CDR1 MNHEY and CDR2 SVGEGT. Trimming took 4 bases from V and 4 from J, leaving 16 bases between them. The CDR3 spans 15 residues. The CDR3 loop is CASSSYSTGSTEAFF. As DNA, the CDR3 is TGTGCCAGCAGTTCATACTCAACAGGGAGCACTGAAGCTTTCTTT.

The CDR3, as DNA: TGCGCCAGCAGCTTGGCTGGGACAGCGAACTATGGCTACACCTTC. Encoded protein: CASSLAGTANYGYTF. V gene TRBV5-1 combines with J gene TRBJ1-2; TRBD1 matches at 7 bases. The germline CDR1 and CDR2 sequences are SGHRS and YFSETQ. V trimming: 0 bases; J trimming: 2 bases; junction bases outside the gene matches: 4. The length of the CDR3 is 15 residues.

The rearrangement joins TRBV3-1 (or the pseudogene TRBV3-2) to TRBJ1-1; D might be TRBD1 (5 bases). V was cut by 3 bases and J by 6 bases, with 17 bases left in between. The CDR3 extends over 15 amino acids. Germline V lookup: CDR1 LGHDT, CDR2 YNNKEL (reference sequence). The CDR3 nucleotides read TGTGCCAGCAGCCAGGCCTTAACAGGACCGGCTGAAGCTTTCTTT. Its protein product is CASSQALTGPAEAFF.

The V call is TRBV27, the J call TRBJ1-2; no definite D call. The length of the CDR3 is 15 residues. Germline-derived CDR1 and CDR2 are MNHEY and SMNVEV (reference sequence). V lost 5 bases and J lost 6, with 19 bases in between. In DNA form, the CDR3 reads TGTGCCAGCAGTCCTCGGGGAGATAGGAAAGATGGCTACACCTTC. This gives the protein CASSPRGDRKDGYTF.

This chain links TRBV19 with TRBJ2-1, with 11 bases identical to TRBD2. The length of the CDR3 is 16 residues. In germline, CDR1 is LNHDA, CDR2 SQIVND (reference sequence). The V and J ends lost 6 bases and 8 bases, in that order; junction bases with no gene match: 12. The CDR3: CASRRLAGSSPHEQFF. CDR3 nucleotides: TGTGCCAGTAGGAGACTAGCGGGGTCCTCCCCCCATGAGCAGTTCTTC.

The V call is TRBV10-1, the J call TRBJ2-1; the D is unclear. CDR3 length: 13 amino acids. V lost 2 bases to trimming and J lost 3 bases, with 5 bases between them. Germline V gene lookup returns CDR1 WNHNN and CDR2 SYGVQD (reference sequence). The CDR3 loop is CASSEASYNEQFF. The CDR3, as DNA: TGCGCCAGCAGTGAGGCTAGCTACAATGAGCAGTTCTTC.

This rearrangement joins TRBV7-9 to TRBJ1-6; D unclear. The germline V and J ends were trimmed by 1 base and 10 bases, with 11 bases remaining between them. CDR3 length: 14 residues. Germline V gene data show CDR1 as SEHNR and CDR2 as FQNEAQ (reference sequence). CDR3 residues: CASSLVVDGSPLHF. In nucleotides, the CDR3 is TGTGCCAGCAGCTTAGTCGTCGACGGGTCACCCCTCCACTTT.

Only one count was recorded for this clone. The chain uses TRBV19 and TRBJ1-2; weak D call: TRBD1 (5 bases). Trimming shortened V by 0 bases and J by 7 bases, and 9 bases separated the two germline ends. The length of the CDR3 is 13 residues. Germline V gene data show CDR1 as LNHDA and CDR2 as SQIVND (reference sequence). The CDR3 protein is CASSIDGTFGYTF. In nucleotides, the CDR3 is TGTGCCAGTAGTATAGACGGGACTTTTGGCTACACCTTC. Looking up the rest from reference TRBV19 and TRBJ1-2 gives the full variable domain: DGGITQSPKYLFRKEGQNVTLSCEQNLNHDAMYWYRQDPGQGLRLIYYSQIVNDFQKGDIAEGYSVSREKKESFPLTVTSAQKNPTAFYLCASSIDGTFGYTFGSGTRLTVV.

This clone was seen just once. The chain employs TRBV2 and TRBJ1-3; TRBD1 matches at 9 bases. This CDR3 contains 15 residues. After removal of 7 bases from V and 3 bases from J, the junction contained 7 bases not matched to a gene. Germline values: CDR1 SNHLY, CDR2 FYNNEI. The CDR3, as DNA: TGTGCCAGCACCTTACAGGGGGCTGGTGGAAACACCATATATTTT. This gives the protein CASTLQGAGGNTIYF.

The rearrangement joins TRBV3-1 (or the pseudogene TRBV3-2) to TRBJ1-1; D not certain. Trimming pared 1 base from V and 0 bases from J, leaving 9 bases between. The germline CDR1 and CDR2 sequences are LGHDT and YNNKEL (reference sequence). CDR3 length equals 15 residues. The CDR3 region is CASSQATGMNTEAFF. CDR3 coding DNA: TGTGCCAGCAGCCAAGCGACGGGGATGAACACTGAAGCTTTCTTT.

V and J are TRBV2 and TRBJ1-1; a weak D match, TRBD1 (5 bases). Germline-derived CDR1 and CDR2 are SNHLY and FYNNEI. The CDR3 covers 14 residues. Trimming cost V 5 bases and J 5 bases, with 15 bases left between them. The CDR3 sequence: CASSPRVSSTEAFF. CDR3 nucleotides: TGTGCCAGCAGTCCCAGGGTTAGTTCGACTGAAGCTTTCTTT. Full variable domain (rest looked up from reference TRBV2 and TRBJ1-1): EPEVTQTPSHQVTQMGQEVILRCVPISNHLYFYWYRQILGQKVEFLVSFYNNEISEKSEIFDDQFSVERPDGSNFTLKIRSTKLEDSAMYFCASSPRVSSTEAFFGQGTRLTVV.

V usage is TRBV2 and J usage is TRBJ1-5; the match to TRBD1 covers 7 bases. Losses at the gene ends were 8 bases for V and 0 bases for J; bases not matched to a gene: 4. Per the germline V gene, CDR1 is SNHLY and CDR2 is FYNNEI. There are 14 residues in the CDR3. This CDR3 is CASRGGSSNQPQHF. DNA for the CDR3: TGTGCCAGCCGAGGGGGCAGTAGCAATCAGCCCCAGCATTTT. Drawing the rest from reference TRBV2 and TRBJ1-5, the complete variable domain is EPEVTQTPSHQVTQMGQEVILRCVPISNHLYFYWYRQILGQKVEFLVSFYNNEISEKSEIFDDQFSVERPDGSNFTLKIRSTKLEDSAMYFCASRGGSSNQPQHFGDGTRLSIL.

CDR3 coding DNA: TGTGCCGGCAAAAACAAACAGCGGGTCCCCTACAATGAGCAGTTCTTC. It is translated as CAGKNKQRVPYNEQFF. The chain is built from TRBV9 and TRBJ2-1, with a weak D call TRBD2 (6 bases). Trimming took 10 bases from V and 2 from J, leaving 22 bases between them. CDR3 size: 16 residues. Germline-derived CDR1 and CDR2 are SGDLS and YYNGEE.

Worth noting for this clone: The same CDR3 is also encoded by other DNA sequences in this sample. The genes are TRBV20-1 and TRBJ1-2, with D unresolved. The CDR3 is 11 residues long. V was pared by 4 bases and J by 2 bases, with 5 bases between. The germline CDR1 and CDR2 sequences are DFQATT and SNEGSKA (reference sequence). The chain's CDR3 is CSATGNYGYTF. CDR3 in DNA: TGCAGTGCTACAGGCAACTATGGCTACACCTTC.

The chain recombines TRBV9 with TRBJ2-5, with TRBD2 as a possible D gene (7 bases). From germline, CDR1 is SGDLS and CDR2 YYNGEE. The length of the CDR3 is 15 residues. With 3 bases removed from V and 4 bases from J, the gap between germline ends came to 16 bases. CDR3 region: CASSGGGLPGETQYF. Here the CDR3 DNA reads TGTGCCAGCAGCGGGGGGGGGCTCCCCGGAGAGACCCAGTACTTC.